This TCR beta chain came from a study of human T cells and chemical hapten exposure. The CDR3 runs to 14 residues. J was trimmed by 4 bases and V by 2 bases; bases with no gene match: 4. The time point: patch test 3, about 24 weeks after DPC sensitization. Treatment meaning: therapeutic diphenylcyclopropenone sensitization with weekly scalp DPC. Attachment of unique molecular identifiers to individual cDNA molecules was performed in the library. TCRdb fed the RACE reads into MiXCR, producing one record per CDR3 protein. This table has roughly 97,000 distinct CDR3 sequences, less than 35% appearing once.

The chain employs TRBV12-3 or TRBV12-4 and TRBJ1-1; TRBD1 matches 7 bases. Sample: whole blood, taken in connection with sensitization to the hapten diphenylcyclopropenone (DPC). This receptor was identified in a man aged 35 to 55 with alopecia areata. Some clones in this sample may be carry-over from other donors' samples. The CDR3, as DNA: TGTGCCAGCAGTTTAAAAGAGGGGGCCACTGAAGCTTTCTTT. It codes for CASSLKEGATEAFF.